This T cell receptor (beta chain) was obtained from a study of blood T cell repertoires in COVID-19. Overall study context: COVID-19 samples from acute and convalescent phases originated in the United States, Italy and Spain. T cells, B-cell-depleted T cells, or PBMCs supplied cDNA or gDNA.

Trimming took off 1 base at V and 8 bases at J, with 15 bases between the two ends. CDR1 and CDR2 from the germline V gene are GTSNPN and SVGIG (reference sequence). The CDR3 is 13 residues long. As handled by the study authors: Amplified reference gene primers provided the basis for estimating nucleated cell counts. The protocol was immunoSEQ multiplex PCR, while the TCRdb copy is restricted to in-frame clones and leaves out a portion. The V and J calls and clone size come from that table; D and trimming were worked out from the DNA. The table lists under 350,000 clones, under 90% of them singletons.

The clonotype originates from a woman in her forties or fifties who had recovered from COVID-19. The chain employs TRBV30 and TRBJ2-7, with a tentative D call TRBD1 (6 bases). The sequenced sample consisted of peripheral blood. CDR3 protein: CAWSAGDRLQQYF. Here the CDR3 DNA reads TGTGCCTGGAGTGCAGGGGACCGGTTGCAGCAGTACTTC.